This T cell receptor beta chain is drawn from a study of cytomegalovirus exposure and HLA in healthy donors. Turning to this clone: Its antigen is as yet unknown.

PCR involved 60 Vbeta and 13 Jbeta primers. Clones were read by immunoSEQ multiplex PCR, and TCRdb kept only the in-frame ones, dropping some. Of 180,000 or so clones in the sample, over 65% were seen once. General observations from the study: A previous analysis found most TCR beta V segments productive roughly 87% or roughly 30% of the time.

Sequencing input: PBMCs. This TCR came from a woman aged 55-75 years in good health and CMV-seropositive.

CDR3 DNA: TGTGCCAGCAGCCTAGGACTAGCGGGATACGAGCAGTACTTC. Amino acids: CASSLGLAGYEQYF. V usage is TRBV7-8 and J usage is TRBJ2-7, with 12 bases identical to TRBD2. Germline V CDR1 and CDR2: SGHVS, FQNEAQ. The CDR3 spans 14 residues. V lost 5 bases to trimming and J lost 4 bases; unmatched junction nucleotides: 3.